This section outlines one T cell receptor (beta chain) sequence together with its context. Its antigen is not identified. The source of the sample is a study of spatial heterogeneity in lung cancer. Study context: Follow-up PBMC specimens underwent sequencing when available; their median timing was about two years after resection. Compared with alpha-chain sequences, beta-chain sequences were consistently detected in greater numbers.

The V and J ends lost 3 bases and 7 bases respectively, with 15 bases between them. Germline CDR1 and CDR2: MNHNS and SASEGT. This CDR3 spans 14 amino acids. Time point reported: blood at routine non-recurrence follow-up after resection. Researchers sequenced whole RNA taken from tumor, nontumor lung or frozen PBMC without sorting. TCR cDNA molecules were tagged individually, and each one carried a unique molecular identifier. TCRdb ran MiXCR on the 5' RACE reads and lists one entry per CDR3 protein. The sample has around 110,000 distinct CDR3 sequences, 9% to 15% seen once; the top ten hold approximately 17%. Study-wide findings and caveats: Expanded tumor TCRs that were ubiquitous appeared in blood more at resection than follow-up.

This sample comprised PBMCs, obtained at follow-up. The clonotype comes from a male donor with early-stage non-small cell lung cancer. V is TRBV6-1 and J is TRBJ1-2; D uncertain. The CDR3 spells CASSERGFVSGYTF. The CDR3 DNA reads TGTGCCAGCAGTGAGAGAGGCTTTGTCTCTGGCTACACCTTC.